This T cell receptor beta chain was sequenced in a study of blood T cell repertoires in COVID-19. Study overall: Material from acute and convalescent COVID-19 was sourced from the United States, Italy and Spain. Nucleic acid was either cDNA or gDNA, and it came from T cells, B-cell-depleted T cells, or PBMCs.

This CDR3 has 12 amino acids. V lost 6 bases, J lost 2 bases, and 7 bases lay in between. As originally analysed: Amplification from reference gene primers served as the basis for estimated nucleated cell counts. Assay used: immunoSEQ multiplex PCR; TCRdb lists only in-frame clones, some missing. V, J and clone size derive from that table, while D and trimming were established from the DNA sequence. Found here are 40,000 to 60,000 clones, 70% to 85% of them singletons; the top ten hold approximately 7.1%. This chain uses TRBV12-3 or TRBV12-4 with TRBJ1-2; D remains unclear. The clonotype was recovered from a human donor in a cohort sampled during active COVID-19. Sequencing was done on a sample of peripheral blood. The CDR3 reads CASSQANYGYTF. In DNA, the CDR3 is TGTGCCAGCAGCCAAGCAAACTATGGCTACACCTTC.